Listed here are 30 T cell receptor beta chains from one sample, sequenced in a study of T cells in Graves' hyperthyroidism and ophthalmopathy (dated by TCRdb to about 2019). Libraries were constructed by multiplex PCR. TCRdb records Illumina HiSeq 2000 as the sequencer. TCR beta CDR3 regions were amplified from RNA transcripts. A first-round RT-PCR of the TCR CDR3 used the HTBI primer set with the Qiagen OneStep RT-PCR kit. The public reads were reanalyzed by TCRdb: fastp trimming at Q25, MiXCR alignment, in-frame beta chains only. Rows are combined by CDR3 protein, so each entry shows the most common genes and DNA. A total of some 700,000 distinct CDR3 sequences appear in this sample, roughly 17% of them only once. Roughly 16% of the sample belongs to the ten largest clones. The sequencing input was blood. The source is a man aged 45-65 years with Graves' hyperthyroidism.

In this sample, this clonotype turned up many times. The CDR3 bases are TGTGCCAGCACTTTGGGAGCTAGATTAGCCAAAAACATTCAGTACTTC. Translation: CASTLGARLAKNIQYF. This rearrangement joins TRBV2 to TRBJ2-4; D possibly corresponds to TRBD2 (5 bases). The CDR3 length is 16 residues. With 7 bases removed from V and 0 bases from J, the gap between germline ends came to 16 bases. Germline V gene lookup returns CDR1 SNHLY and CDR2 FYNNEI. The full variable domain, in which reference TRBV2 and TRBJ2-4 provide the parts outside the CDR3, is EPEVTQTPSHQVTQMGQEVILRCVPISNHLYFYWYRQILGQKVEFLVSFYNNEISEKSEIFDDQFSVERPDGSNFTLKIRSTKLEDSAMYFCASTLGARLAKNIQYFGAGTRLSVL.

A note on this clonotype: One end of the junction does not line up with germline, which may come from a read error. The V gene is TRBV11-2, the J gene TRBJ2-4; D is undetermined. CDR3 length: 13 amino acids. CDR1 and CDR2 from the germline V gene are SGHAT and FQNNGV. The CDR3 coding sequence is TGTGCCAGCAGCAGTAGCAGAAGGGTCATTCGGTACTTC. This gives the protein CASSSSRRVIRYF.

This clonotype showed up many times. The CDR3 protein is CASRQGFSDTQYF. The CDR3, as DNA: TGTGCCAGCCGGCAGGGCTTTTCAGATACGCAGTATTTT. J is TRBJ2-3 and V is TRBV27; perhaps TRBD1 as D (5 bases). Looked up from germline, CDR1 is MNHEY and CDR2 is SMNVEV (reference sequence). The germline V and J ends were trimmed by 8 bases and 4 bases, with 13 bases remaining between them. The CDR3 length is 13 residues.

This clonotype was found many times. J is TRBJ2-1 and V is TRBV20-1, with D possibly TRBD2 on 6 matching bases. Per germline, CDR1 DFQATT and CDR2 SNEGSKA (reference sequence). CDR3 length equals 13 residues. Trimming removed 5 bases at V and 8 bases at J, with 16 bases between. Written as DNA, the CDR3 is TGCAGTGCTCCGACTAGGTGGATCGATGAGCAGTTCTTC. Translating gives CSAPTRWIDEQFF.

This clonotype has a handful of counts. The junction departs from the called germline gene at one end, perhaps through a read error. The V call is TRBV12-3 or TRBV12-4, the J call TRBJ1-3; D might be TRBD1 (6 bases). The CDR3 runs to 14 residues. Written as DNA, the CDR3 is TGTGCCAGCAATTTACAGGGTCCAGGAAACACCATATATTTT. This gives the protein CASNLQGPGNTIYF.

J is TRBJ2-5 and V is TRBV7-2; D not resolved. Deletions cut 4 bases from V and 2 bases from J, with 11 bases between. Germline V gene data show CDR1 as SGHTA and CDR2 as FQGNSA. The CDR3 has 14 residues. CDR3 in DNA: TGTGCCAGCAGCTCCCGGACCAGGCAAGAGACCCAGTACTTC. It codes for CASSSRTRQETQYF.

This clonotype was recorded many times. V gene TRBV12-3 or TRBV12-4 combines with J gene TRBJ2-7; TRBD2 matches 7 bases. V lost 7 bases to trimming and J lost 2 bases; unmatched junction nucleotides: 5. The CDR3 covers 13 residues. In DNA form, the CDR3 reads TGTGCCAGCACCCAAAGCGGGACCTACGAGCAGTACTTC. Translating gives CASTQSGTYEQYF.

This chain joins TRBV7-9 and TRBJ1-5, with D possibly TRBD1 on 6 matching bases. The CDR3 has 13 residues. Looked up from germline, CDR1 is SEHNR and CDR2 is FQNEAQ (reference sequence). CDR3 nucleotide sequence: TGTGCAGCCTCCGGGGGGCCTAATCAGCCCCAGCATTTT. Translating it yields CAASGGPNQPQHF.

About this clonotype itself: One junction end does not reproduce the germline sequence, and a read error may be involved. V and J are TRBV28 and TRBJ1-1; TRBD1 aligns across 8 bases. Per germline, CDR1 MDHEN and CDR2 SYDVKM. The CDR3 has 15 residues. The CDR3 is CASSLPQGANTEASF. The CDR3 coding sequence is TGTGCCAGCAGTTTGCCGCAGGGGGCGAACACTGAAGCTTCCTTT.

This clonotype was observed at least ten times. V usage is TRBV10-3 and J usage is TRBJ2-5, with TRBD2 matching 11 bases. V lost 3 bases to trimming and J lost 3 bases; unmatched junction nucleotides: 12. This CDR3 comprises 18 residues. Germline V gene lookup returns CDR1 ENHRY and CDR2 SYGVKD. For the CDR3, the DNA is TGTGCCATCAGTGAAAGAATGGGACTAGCGGAGGGGAAAGAGACCCAGTACTTC. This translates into CAISERMGLAEGKETQYF.

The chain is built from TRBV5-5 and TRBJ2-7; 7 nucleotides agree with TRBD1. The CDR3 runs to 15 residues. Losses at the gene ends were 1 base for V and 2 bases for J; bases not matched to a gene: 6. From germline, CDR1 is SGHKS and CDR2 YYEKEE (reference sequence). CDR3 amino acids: CASSLRGTDPYEQYF. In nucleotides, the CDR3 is TGTGCCAGCAGCTTGAGGGGGACAGACCCCTACGAGCAGTACTTC.

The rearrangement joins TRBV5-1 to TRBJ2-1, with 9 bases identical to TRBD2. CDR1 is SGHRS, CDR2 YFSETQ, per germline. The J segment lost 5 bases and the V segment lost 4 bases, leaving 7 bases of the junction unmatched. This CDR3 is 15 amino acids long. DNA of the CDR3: TGCGCCAGCAGCCCGACTAGCGGTTTTAACAATGAGCAGTTCTTC. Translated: CASSPTSGFNNEQFF.

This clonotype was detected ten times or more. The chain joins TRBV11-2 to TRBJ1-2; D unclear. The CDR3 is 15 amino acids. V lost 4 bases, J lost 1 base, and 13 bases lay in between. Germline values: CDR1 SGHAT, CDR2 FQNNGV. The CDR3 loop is CASSSWTRHNYGYTF. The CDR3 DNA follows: TGTGCCAGCAGCTCTTGGACCCGACATAACTATGGCTACACCTTC.

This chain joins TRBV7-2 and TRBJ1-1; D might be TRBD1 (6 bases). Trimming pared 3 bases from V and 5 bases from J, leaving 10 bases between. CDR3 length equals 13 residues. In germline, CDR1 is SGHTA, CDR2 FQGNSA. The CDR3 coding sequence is TGTGCCAGCAGCTTTATACAGGGAACTGAAGCTTTCTTT. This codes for CASSFIQGTEAFF.

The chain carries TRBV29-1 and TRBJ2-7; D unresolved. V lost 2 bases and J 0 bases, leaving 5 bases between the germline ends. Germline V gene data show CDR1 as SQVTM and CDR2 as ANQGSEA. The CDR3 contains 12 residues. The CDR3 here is CSVELSSYEQYF. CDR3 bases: TGCAGCGTTGAACTTAGCTCCTACGAGCAGTACTTC.

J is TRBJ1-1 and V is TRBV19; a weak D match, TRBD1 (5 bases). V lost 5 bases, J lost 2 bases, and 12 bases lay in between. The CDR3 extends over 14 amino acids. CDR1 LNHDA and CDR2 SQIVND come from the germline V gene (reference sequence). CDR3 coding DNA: TGTGCCAGTAGTTCCTCTGGGGCAAACACTGAAGCTTTCTTT. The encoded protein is CASSSSGANTEAFF.

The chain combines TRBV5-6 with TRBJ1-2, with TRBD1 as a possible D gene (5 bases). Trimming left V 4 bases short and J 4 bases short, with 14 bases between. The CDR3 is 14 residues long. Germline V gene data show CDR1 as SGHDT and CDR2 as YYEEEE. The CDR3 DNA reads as TGTGCCAGCAGCCCGCAGGGATTTCCCTATGGCTACACCTTC. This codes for CASSPQGFPYGYTF.

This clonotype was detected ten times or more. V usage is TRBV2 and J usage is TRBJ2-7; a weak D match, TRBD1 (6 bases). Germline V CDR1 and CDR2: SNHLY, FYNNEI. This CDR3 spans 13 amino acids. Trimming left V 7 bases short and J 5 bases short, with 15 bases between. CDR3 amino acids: CASIRDNRDEQYF. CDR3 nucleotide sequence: TGTGCCAGCATAAGGGACAACCGGGACGAGCAGTACTTC.

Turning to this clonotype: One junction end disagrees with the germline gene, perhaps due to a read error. The CDR3 loop reads CASRLDSTSTDTQYF. The CDR3 nucleotides are TGCGCCAGCAGATTGGACAGTACTAGCACAGATACGCAGTATTTT. The chain joins TRBV5-1 to TRBJ2-3, with D possibly TRBD1 on 6 matching bases. This CDR3 comprises 15 residues. Germline CDR1 is SGHRS and CDR2 is YFSETQ.

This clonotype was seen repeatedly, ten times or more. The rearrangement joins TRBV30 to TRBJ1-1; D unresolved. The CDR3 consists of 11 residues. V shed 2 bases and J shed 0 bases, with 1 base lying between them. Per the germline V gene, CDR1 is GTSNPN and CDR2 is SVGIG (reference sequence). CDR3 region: CAWSLNTEAFF. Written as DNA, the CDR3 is TGTGCCTGGAGTCTGAACACTGAAGCTTTCTTT.

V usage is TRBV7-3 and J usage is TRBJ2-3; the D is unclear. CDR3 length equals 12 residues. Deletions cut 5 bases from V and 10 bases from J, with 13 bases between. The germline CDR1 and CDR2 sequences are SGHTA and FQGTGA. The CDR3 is CASSPTGAAQYF. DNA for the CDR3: TGTGCCAGCAGCCCAACTGGTGCGGCGCAGTATTTT.

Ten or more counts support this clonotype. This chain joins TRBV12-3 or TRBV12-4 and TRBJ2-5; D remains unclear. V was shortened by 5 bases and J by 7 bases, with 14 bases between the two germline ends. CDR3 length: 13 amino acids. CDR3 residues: CASSIQALWTQYF. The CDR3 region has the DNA TGTGCCAGCAGTATCCAAGCCCTGTGGACCCAGTACTTC.

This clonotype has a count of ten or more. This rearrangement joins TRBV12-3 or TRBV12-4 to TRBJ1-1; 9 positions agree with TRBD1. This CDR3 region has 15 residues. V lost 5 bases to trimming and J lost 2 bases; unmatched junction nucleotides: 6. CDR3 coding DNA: TGTGCCAGCAGTGCCAGGGACAGGGCTAACACTGAAGCTTTCTTT. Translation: CASSARDRANTEAFF.

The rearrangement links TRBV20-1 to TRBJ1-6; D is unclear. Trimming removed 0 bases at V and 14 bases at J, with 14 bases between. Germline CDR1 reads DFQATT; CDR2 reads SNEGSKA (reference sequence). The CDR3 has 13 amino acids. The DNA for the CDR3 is TGCAGTGCTAGAGATGGTTCCGGCTGGGCCCTCCACTTT. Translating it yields CSARDGSGWALHF.

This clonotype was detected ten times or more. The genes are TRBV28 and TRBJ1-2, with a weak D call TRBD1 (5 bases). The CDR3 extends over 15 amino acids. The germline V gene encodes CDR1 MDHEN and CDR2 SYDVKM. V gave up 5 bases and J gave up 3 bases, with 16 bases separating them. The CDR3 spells CASSPYQGNDYGYTF. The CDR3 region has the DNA TGTGCCAGCAGTCCGTACCAGGGCAACGACTATGGCTACACCTTC.

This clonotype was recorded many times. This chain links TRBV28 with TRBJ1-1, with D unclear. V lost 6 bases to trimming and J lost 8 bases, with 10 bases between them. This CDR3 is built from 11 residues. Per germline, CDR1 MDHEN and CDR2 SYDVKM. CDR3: CASSRSEEAFF. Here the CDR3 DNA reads TGTGCCAGCAGCCGAAGTGAGGAAGCTTTCTTT.

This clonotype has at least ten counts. The CDR3 reads CSANRPGLAGTDTQYF. CDR3 nucleotide sequence: TGCAGTGCGAACCGTCCGGGACTAGCGGGCACAGATACGCAGTATTTT. V usage is TRBV20-1 and J usage is TRBJ2-3; TRBD2 matches 11 bases. V lost 6 bases and J lost 1; bases outside the gene matches: 9. The germline gives CDR1 DFQATT, CDR2 SNEGSKA (reference sequence). The CDR3 is 16 residues long.

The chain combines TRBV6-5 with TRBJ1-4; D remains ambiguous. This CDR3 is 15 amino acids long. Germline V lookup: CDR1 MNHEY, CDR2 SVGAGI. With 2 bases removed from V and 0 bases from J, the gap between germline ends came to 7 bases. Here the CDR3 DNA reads TGTGCCAGCAGTTACGGAGAACCAACTAATGAAAAACTGTTTTTT. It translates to CASSYGEPTNEKLFF.

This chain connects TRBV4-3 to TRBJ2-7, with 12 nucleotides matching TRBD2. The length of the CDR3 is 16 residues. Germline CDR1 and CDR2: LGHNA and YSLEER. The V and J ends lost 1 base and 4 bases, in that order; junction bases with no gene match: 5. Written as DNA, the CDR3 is TGCGCCAGCAGCCAAGTTCTAGCGGGAGGGCCTTACGAGCAGTACTTC. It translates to CASSQVLAGGPYEQYF.

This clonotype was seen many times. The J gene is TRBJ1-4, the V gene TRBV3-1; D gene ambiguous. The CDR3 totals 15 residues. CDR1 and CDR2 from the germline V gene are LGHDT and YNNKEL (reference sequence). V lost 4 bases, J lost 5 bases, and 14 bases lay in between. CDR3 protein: CASSPPDWENEKLFF. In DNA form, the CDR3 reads TGTGCCAGCAGCCCGCCGGATTGGGAAAATGAAAAACTGTTTTTT.